This TCR beta chain is from a study of T cells in Graves' hyperthyroidism and ophthalmopathy. Study outcomes and limitations: Ophthalmopathy got predicted by the model a median about 6.5 months before its onset.

The TCR beta CDR3 regions underwent amplification using RNA transcripts as the source. First-round RT-PCR of the TCR CDR3 relied on the HTBI primer set. MiXCR was run by TCRdb on the multiplex PCR reads, yielding one entry per CDR3 protein. Among roughly 740,000 distinct CDR3 sequences listed, 16% were seen once. There are a few counts of this clonotype. Its specificity is not known. J was trimmed by 2 bases and V by 7 bases; bases with no gene match: 4. CDR1 is SQVTM, CDR2 ANQGSEA, per germline. This CDR3 has 12 residues. This TCR was sampled from a man aged 18 to 35 with Graves' hyperthyroidism. The sample was blood. The chain couples TRBV29-1 to TRBJ1-2; 7 bases match TRBD1. The CDR3 sequence: CSAKGGNYGYTF. CDR3 bases: TGCAGCGCTAAAGGGGGCAACTATGGCTACACCTTC.